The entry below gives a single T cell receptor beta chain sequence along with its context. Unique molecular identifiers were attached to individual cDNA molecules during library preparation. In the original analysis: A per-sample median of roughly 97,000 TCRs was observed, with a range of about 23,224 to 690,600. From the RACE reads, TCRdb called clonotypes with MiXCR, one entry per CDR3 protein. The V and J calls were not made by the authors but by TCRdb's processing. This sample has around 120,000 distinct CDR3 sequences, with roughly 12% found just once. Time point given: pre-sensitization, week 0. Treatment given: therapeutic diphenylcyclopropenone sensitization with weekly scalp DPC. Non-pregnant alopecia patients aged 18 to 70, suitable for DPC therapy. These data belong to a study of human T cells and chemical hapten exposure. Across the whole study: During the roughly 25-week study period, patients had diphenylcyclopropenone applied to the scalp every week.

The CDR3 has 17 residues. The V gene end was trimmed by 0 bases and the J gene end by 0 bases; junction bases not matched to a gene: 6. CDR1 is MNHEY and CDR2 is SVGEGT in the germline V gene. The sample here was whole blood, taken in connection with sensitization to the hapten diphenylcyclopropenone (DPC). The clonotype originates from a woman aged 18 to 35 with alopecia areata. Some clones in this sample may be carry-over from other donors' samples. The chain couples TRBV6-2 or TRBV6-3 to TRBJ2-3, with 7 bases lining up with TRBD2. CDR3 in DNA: TGTGCCAGCAGTTACTCGAGAGCGGGGTGGAGCACAGATACGCAGTATTTT. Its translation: CASSYSRAGWSTDTQYF.